The 8 T cell receptor beta chains below were found in one sample sequenced in a study of T cell responses to AZD1222 COVID-19 vaccine. Here immunoSEQ multiplex PCR was the method, and the copy in TCRdb shows in-frame clones only, minus some. The repertoire holds approximately 170,000 clones, with roughly 89% as singletons. This sample comprised peripheral blood, obtained 28 days after the second AZD1222 dose. Receptor source: an adult who received the AZD1222 COVID-19 vaccine.

The V and J genes are TRBV19 and TRBJ1-4; D call uncertain. Trimming removed 7 bases from V and 0 bases from J, with 9 bases in between. The CDR3 sequence is 14 residues long. The germline CDR1 and CDR2 sequences are LNHDA and SQIVND (reference sequence). CDR3 in DNA: TGTGCCAGTAACGGCCATACAACTAATGAAAAACTGTTTTTT. This translates into CASNGHTTNEKLFF.

This clone was seen only once. This chain links TRBV5-1 with TRBJ2-2; D not certain. V was trimmed by 0 bases and J by 7 bases, leaving 10 bases between them. CDR3 length: 14 residues. Germline V CDR1 and CDR2: SGHRS, YFSETQ. CDR3 nucleotide sequence: TGCGCCAGCAGCTTGGTTGTGACGGGCGGGGAGCTGTTTTTT. Translating it yields CASSLVVTGGELFF.

This chain links TRBV4-3 with TRBJ1-2; D gene uncertain. From germline, CDR1 is LGHNA and CDR2 YSLEER. The CDR3 consists of 15 residues. Trimming removed 2 bases at V and 4 bases at J, with 14 bases between. CDR3 sequence (DNA): TGCGCCAGCAGCCAAAGAGGGTTTGAGATCTATGGCTACACCTTC. Amino acids: CASSQRGFEIYGYTF.

This chain joins TRBV5-4 and TRBJ2-6; no reliable D call. Germline CDR1 is SGHNT and CDR2 is YYREEE (reference sequence). Trimming took 9 bases from V and 2 from J, leaving 15 bases between them. CDR3 length equals 15 residues. CDR3: CATSRGWAGANVLTF. In DNA form, the CDR3 reads TGTGCCACCAGTCGAGGATGGGCTGGGGCCAACGTCCTGACTTTC.

Concerning this clone itself: Other DNA sequences in this sample translate to the same CDR3. The chain links TRBV12-3 or TRBV12-4 to TRBJ2-2; D is ambiguous. Trimming removed 6 bases at V and 5 bases at J, with 7 bases between. This CDR3 is 12 amino acids long. The CDR3 here is CASSPLTGELFF. The CDR3 nucleotides are TGTGCCAGCAGCCCCTTAACCGGGGAGCTGTTTTTT.

This rearrangement joins TRBV7-8 to TRBJ1-5; D might be TRBD1 (5 bases). CDR1 SGHVS and CDR2 FQNEAQ come from the germline V gene. The V gene lost 5 bases and the J gene lost 4 bases, with 12 bases spanning the gap. The CDR3 loop spans 14 amino acids. CDR3 bases: TGTGCCAGCAGCCCGCGGGACCAAAATCAGCCCCAGCATTTT. Translating gives CASSPRDQNQPQHF. The whole variable domain, remainder taken from reference TRBV7-8 and TRBJ1-5, is GAGVSQSPRYKVAKRGQDVALRCDPISGHVSLFWYQQALGQGPEFLTYFQNEAQLDKSGLPSDRFFAERPEGSVSTLKIQRTQQEDSAVYLCASSPRDQNQPQHFGDGTRLSIL.

The J gene is TRBJ2-5, the V gene TRBV25-1, with D unresolved. Per germline, CDR1 MGHDK and CDR2 SYGVNS. This CDR3 is built from 13 residues. V lost 3 bases to trimming and J lost 4 bases, with 9 bases between them. As DNA, the CDR3 is TGTGCCAGCAGTGAGTCGTTGGGAGAGACCCAGTACTTC. Its protein is CASSESLGETQYF.

The rearrangement uses TRBV7-8 and TRBJ2-7, with 8 positions matching TRBD2. The CDR3 totals 17 residues. V dropped 2 bases and J dropped 2; count of bases not matched to a gene: 11. Germline values: CDR1 SGHVS, CDR2 FQNEAQ. This CDR3 is CASSLPMVSGATYEQYF. The CDR3 coding sequence is TGTGCCAGCAGCTTACCGATGGTTAGCGGGGCGACCTACGAGCAGTACTTC.